The 5 T cell receptor beta chains below come from one sample, sequenced in a study of cytomegalovirus exposure and HLA in healthy donors. Primers: 60 Vbeta forward and 13 Jbeta reverse. Only in-frame clones appear in the TCRdb table, and some are missing; sequencing was by immunoSEQ multiplex PCR. This sample's table has roughly 51,000 clones. The sequenced sample consisted of PBMCs. Receptor source: a woman aged 40 to 50 in good health and CMV-seronegative.

The V call is TRBV5-8, the J call TRBJ2-7; 7 bases map to TRBD1. The CDR3 length is 14 residues. After removal of 4 bases from V and 0 bases from J, the junction contained 4 bases not matched to a gene. Germline V gene data show CDR1 as SGHTS and CDR2 as YDEGEE. CDR3 bases: TGTGCCAGCAGCCGGGACAGCCCCTCCTACGAGCAGTACTTC. It is translated as CASSRDSPSYEQYF.

The chain joins TRBV5-1 to TRBJ2-4, with a tentative D call TRBD1 (6 bases). The CDR3 extends over 14 amino acids. Germline values: CDR1 SGHRS, CDR2 YFSETQ. The V and J ends lost 1 base and 1 base respectively, with 6 bases between them. DNA for the CDR3: TGCGCCAGCAGCTTGCAGGGGGCCAAAAACATTCAGTACTTC. Protein product: CASSLQGAKNIQYF.

The chain's CDR3 is CASSPQGRPTYEQYF. The CDR3 DNA follows: TGTGCCAGCTCCCCCCAGGGGCGCCCAACCTACGAGCAGTACTTC. The rearrangement links TRBV19 to TRBJ2-7; D might be TRBD1 (6 bases). The CDR3 spans 15 residues. V was pared by 9 bases and J by 2 bases, with 20 bases between. Germline CDR1 reads LNHDA; CDR2 reads SQIVND (reference sequence).

V gene TRBV19 combines with J gene TRBJ1-2; 9 bases are a match to TRBD1. This CDR3 comprises 14 residues. CDR1 is LNHDA, CDR2 SQIVND, per germline (reference sequence). V was pared by 5 bases and J by 6 bases, with 7 bases of the junction left unmatched. CDR3 coding DNA: TGTGCCAGTAGTGTGGGACAGGGAGTACATGGCTACACCTTC. It specifies CASSVGQGVHGYTF.

Turning to this clone: The sample holds other DNA sequences that translate to the same CDR3. The chain has TRBV5-8 and TRBJ1-2, with a weak D call TRBD1 (5 bases). Germline V gene sequence: CDR1 SGHTS, CDR2 YDEGEE. The germline V and J ends were trimmed by 4 bases and 7 bases, with 14 bases remaining between them. The CDR3 runs 13 residues. CDR3 DNA: TGTGCCAGCAGCCGCGGGGGGGACGGTGGCTACACCTTC. Translated, it gives CASSRGGDGGYTF.